The source of this T cell receptor (beta chain) is a study of blood T cell repertoires in COVID-19. V lost 5 bases and J lost 5, with 12 bases in between. The CDR3 totals 13 residues. CDR1 and CDR2 from the germline V gene are ENHRY and SYGVKD. This clone was counted a few times. Clones were sequenced by immunoSEQ multiplex PCR, and TCRdb holds only the in-frame ones, with some missing. The data show around 100,000 clones, roughly 84% seen once. Specimen: peripheral blood. The chain has TRBV10-3 and TRBJ2-5; maybe TRBD2 (5 bases). The source is a human donor in a cohort sampled during active COVID-19. In DNA form, the CDR3 reads TGTGCCATCAGTCAATCCCCGGGGGAGACCCAGTACTTC. Translated, it gives CAISQSPGETQYF.